Shown below are 21 T cell receptor beta chains from a single sample sequenced in a study of yellow fever vaccine responses in identical twins. Via MiXCR, TCRdb re-called the RT-PCR reads, giving one row per CDR3 protein. The sample records approximately 13,000 distinct CDR3 sequences, about 81% being singletons. This specimen was T cells from blood (PBMCs), unsorted or a sorted subset (not recorded which), taken before or after yellow fever vaccination (not recorded which). These TCRs come from a woman under 30 who received the yellow fever vaccine.

This clonotype was counted between two and nine times. The chain joins TRBV4-1 to TRBJ1-1; D uncertain. The germline V gene encodes CDR1 MGHRA and CDR2 YSYEKL. Between the trimmed V and J ends, which lost 1 base and 0 bases, there was a span of 9 bases. The CDR3 covers 15 residues. CDR3 loop: CASSQGEVMNTEAFF. The CDR3 coding sequence is TGCGCCAGCAGCCAAGGTGAGGTCATGAACACTGAAGCTTTCTTT.

The rearrangement links TRBV29-1 to TRBJ2-3; tentative D call: TRBD1 (5 bases). Germline V gives CDR1 SQVTM, CDR2 ANQGSEA. This CDR3 is built from 15 residues. V was pared by 4 bases and J by 3 bases, with 17 bases between. CDR3 protein: CSVVPRAFGTDTQYF. DNA of the CDR3: TGCAGCGTTGTCCCCAGGGCTTTCGGGACAGATACGCAGTATTTT.

The table lists this clonotype with a few counts. V gene TRBV29-1 combines with J gene TRBJ2-5; D possibly corresponds to TRBD1 (6 bases). V was clipped by 6 bases and J by 0 bases, with 14 bases between them. Germline CDR1 reads SQVTM; CDR2 reads ANQGSEA. This CDR3 spans 14 amino acids. The CDR3 nucleotides are TGCAGCGTCAAGGGGACACGGTACCAAGAGACCCAGTACTTC. It yields the protein CSVKGTRYQETQYF.

This clonotype occurred once. The V gene is TRBV20-1, the J gene TRBJ1-2; 7 bases agree with TRBD1. This CDR3 has 13 residues. Looked up from germline, CDR1 is DFQATT and CDR2 is SNEGSKA (reference sequence). Trimming took 6 bases from V and 4 from J; bases not matched to a gene: 8. CDR3 loop: CSALDRQIYGYTF. The DNA for the CDR3 is TGCAGTGCCCTGGACAGGCAAATCTATGGCTACACCTTC.

This sequence joins TRBV11-3 and TRBJ2-1; D remains unclear. Trimming stripped 5 bases from V and 0 bases from J, with 14 bases between. Germline V lookup: CDR1 SGHNT, CDR2 YENEEA. The CDR3 runs 16 residues. CDR3 nucleotide sequence: TGTGCCAGCAGCCGCCAGCCCGGGCTCTCCTACAATGAGCAGTTCTTC. Protein product: CASSRQPGLSYNEQFF.

The chain combines TRBV13 with TRBJ2-5, with D perhaps matching TRBD1 (5 bases). The germline V gene has CDR1 PRHDT and CDR2 FYEKMQ (reference sequence). This CDR3 has 13 residues. V lost 6 bases, J lost 1 base, and 9 bases lay in between. CDR3 loop: CASRADIQETQYF. The CDR3 region has the DNA TGTGCCAGCAGGGCGGACATCCAAGAGACCCAGTACTTC.

The rearrangement joins TRBV3-1 to TRBJ2-1; D is ambiguous. Trimming removed 1 base at V and 5 bases at J, with 12 bases between. The CDR3 is 15 residues long. Germline V gene lookup returns CDR1 LGHDT and CDR2 YNNKEL (reference sequence). In nucleotides, the CDR3 is TGTGCCAGCAGCCAAGTGTGGAGCAGTAACAATGAGCAGTTCTTC. This codes for CASSQVWSSNNEQFF.

The chain links TRBV20-1 to TRBJ1-1; D perhaps matches TRBD1 (5 bases). The CDR3 consists of 13 residues. The V gene lost 5 bases and the J gene lost 5 bases, with 15 bases spanning the gap. CDR1 is DFQATT and CDR2 is SNEGSKA in the germline V gene (reference sequence). This CDR3 is CSAPGTVRTEAFF. In DNA form, the CDR3 reads TGCAGTGCTCCCGGGACGGTGAGAACTGAAGCTTTCTTT.

The chain uses TRBV9 and TRBJ2-3, with D possibly matching TRBD1 (6 bases). The CDR3 spans 15 residues. The germline V and J ends were trimmed by 3 bases and 0 bases, with 11 bases remaining between them. Per the germline V gene, CDR1 is SGDLS and CDR2 is YYNGEE. CDR3 DNA: TGTGCCAGCAGCGCCCGGACAGCTAGCACAGATACGCAGTATTTT. It is translated as CASSARTASTDTQYF.

This clonotype was observed once. The chain carries TRBV5-1 and TRBJ2-1; 7 nucleotides match TRBD1. There are 14 residues in the CDR3. CDR1 is SGHRS, CDR2 YFSETQ, per germline. V lost 0 bases to trimming and J lost 5 bases; unmatched junction nucleotides: 2. The CDR3 DNA reads TGCGCCAGCAGCTTGGGGGGACAGAACAATGAGCAGTTCTTC. As protein: CASSLGGQNNEQFF.

This clonotype turned up a few times. The chain employs TRBV18 and TRBJ2-3; TRBD2 agrees at 8 bases. Germline V CDR1 and CDR2: KGHSH, LQKENI. The J segment lost 4 bases and the V segment lost 5 bases, leaving 5 bases of the junction unmatched. The CDR3 has 14 residues. The CDR3 sequence: CASSIGLASDTQYF. The DNA of the CDR3 is TGTGCCAGCTCAATCGGACTAGCTTCAGATACGCAGTATTTT.

The rearrangement links TRBV4-1 to TRBJ1-3; 9 bases agree with TRBD1. This CDR3 comprises 15 residues. Looked up from germline, CDR1 is MGHRA and CDR2 is YSYEKL. J lost 4 bases, V lost 3 bases, and 4 bases had no gene match. The chain's CDR3 is CASSQPTGGGNTIYF. In DNA, the CDR3 is TGCGCCAGCAGCCAGCCCACAGGGGGCGGAAACACCATATATTTT.

The J gene is TRBJ2-3, the V gene TRBV29-1, with 7 positions matching TRBD2. This CDR3 is 13 amino acids long. Germline CDR1 SQVTM, CDR2 ANQGSEA. With 5 bases clipped from V and 3 bases from J, the junction kept 5 bases outside the gene matches. The CDR3 loop is CSVSSGGTDTQYF. The CDR3 DNA reads as TGCAGCGTTTCTAGCGGTGGGACAGATACGCAGTATTTT.

V gene TRBV7-3 combines with J gene TRBJ2-2, with 12 bases matching TRBD2. The CDR3 is made up of 16 amino acids. Germline V gene sequence: CDR1 SGHTA, CDR2 FQGTGA. The trim removed 5 bases at V and 5 bases at J, leaving 6 bases unmatched. CDR3 DNA: TGTGCCAGCAGCCCCAGGACTAGCGGGACGACCGGGGAGCTGTTTTTT. As protein: CASSPRTSGTTGELFF.

This sequence joins TRBV2 and TRBJ2-3; TRBD2 might be the D (7 bases). V gave up 0 bases and J gave up 3 bases, with 13 bases separating them. The CDR3 is made up of 16 amino acids. The germline gives CDR1 SNHLY, CDR2 FYNNEI. As DNA, the CDR3 is TGTGCCAGCAGTGAAGCGCTTCGGGGGGCAACAGATACGCAGTATTTT. Its protein product is CASSEALRGATDTQYF.

The rearrangement links TRBV24-1 to TRBJ2-1; 8 nucleotides match TRBD1. Germline V lookup: CDR1 KGHDR, CDR2 SFDVKD. The CDR3 sequence is 13 residues long. V dropped 3 bases and J dropped 6; count of bases not matched to a gene: 0. For the CDR3, the DNA is TGTGCCACCAGTGATGGACAGGGCAATGAGCAGTTCTTC. This gives the protein CATSDGQGNEQFF.

This rearrangement joins TRBV2 to TRBJ1-5, with D hard to call. The CDR3 is 14 residues long. CDR1 SNHLY and CDR2 FYNNEI come from the germline V gene. The V end lost 3 bases, the J end lost 2 bases, and 8 bases lay between the germline ends. The CDR3 is CASSEGAGNQPQHF. The CDR3 region has the DNA TGTGCCAGCAGTGAGGGCGCGGGCAATCAGCCCCAGCATTTT.

The V call is TRBV6-1, the J call TRBJ1-1; the D is unclear. Per the germline V gene, CDR1 is MNHNS and CDR2 is SASEGT. The V end was cut by 5 bases, the J end by 7 bases, with 8 bases between. The CDR3 extends over 11 amino acids. CDR3 sequence reads: CASSQLNEAFF. The DNA of the CDR3 is TGTGCCAGCAGTCAACTAAATGAAGCTTTCTTT.

This clonotype has a single count. This chain links TRBV10-3 with TRBJ2-1; a possible D gene is TRBD2 (6 bases). V gave up 5 bases and J gave up 6 bases, with 14 bases separating them. The CDR3 is 14 amino acids. CDR1 and CDR2 from the germline V gene are ENHRY and SYGVKD. The CDR3 reads CAISSRDSLNEQFF. DNA of the CDR3: TGTGCCATCAGTTCCCGGGACTCCCTCAATGAGCAGTTCTTC.

CDR3 sequence reads: CSAETGGYEQYF. The DNA of the CDR3 is TGCAGCGCCGAGACAGGGGGGTACGAGCAGTACTTC. This chain uses TRBV29-1 with TRBJ2-7; 9 nucleotides agree with TRBD1. Germline V CDR1 and CDR2: SQVTM, ANQGSEA. J lost 4 bases, V lost 7 bases, and 5 bases had no gene match. The CDR3 has 12 amino acids.

The chain recombines TRBV11-2 with TRBJ2-1; 8 bases agree with TRBD2. This CDR3 has 15 residues. In germline, CDR1 is SGHAT, CDR2 FQNNGV. V trimming: 4 bases; J trimming: 3 bases; junction bases outside the gene matches: 5. This chain's CDR3 is CASSSGLGNYNEQFF. The CDR3, as DNA: TGTGCCAGCAGCTCGGGACTAGGAAACTACAATGAGCAGTTCTTC.